These T cell receptor beta chains were read from a single sample in a study of blood T cell repertoires in COVID-19. The assay was immunoSEQ multiplex PCR, and TCRdb's table has in-frame clones only and misses some. Here the sample spans around 62,000 clones, approximately 85% being singletons. Sequencing was done on a sample of peripheral blood. The receptors were gathered from a man aged 45-65 years with acute or convalescent COVID-19. Both conserved end residues are part of each CDR3. The order of the fields is J gene, V gene, clone size, D gene, CDR3 protein. D genes are given only for firm matches. Clone size is given for some rows only: seen once, a few or many times, or a class if the clone is expanded.

>TRBJ1-1|TRBV6-5|NA|NA
CASSYGGRYTEAFF
>TRBJ2-3|TRBV7-3|NA|TRBD2
CASSLSGGATDTQYF
>TRBJ1-1|TRBV6-5|NA|NA
CASSYGGLSEAFF
>TRBJ2-5|TRBV27|NA|NA
CASSLGRGKETQYF
>TRBJ2-7|TRBV7-8|NA|TRBD2
CASSEGLGTSGASSYEQYF
>TRBJ1-1|TRBV24-1|few|NA
CATVGANAEAFF
>TRBJ2-3|TRBV2|NA|TRBD2
CASRQRSSGGLSTDTQYF
>TRBJ2-5|TRBV9|few|TRBD1
CASSADGQGKGETQYF
>TRBJ2-7|TRBV7-6|NA|TRBD2
CASSLGPGGDRTPYEQYF
>TRBJ2-7|TRBV10-1|NA|TRBD2
CASSESWGGDSYEQYF
>TRBJ2-3|TRBV5-8|NA|TRBD2
CANSIGLAETDTQYF
>TRBJ2-3|TRBV5-1|NA|NA
CASSINSGADTQYF
>TRBJ2-2|TRBV5-1|few|NA
CASSRTGPSTGELFF
>TRBJ2-1|TRBV20-1|few|TRBD2
CSASSMGGGSSYNEQFF
>TRBJ1-2|TRBV19|NA|NA
CASRTPRHLSYGYTF
>TRBJ2-5|TRBV29-1|once|TRBD1
CSVMTGLETQYF
>TRBJ2-7|TRBV18|few|NA
CASSLGRGDEQYF
>TRBJ2-3|TRBV3-1/TRBV3-2|NA|TRBD2
CASSQEGSGGWTDTQYF
>TRBJ2-1|TRBV6-6|NA|TRBD2
CASRHSGGSYNEQFF
>TRBJ1-2|TRBV18|NA|TRBD1
CASSRLPTGDYGYTF
>TRBJ2-3|TRBV30|NA|NA
CAWSAGQYRSDTQYF
>TRBJ1-3|TRBV30|NA|TRBD1
CASGTAGNTIYF
>TRBJ1-5|TRBV19|NA|NA
CASSMGGAGNQPQHF
>TRBJ2-1|TRBV27|NA|TRBD2
CASSSQSRGLAGGRREQFF
>TRBJ1-5|TRBV7-8|NA|NA
CASSSLGGLNQPQHF
>TRBJ1-4|TRBV11-2|NA|NA
CASSTREVYDEKLFF
>TRBJ1-1|TRBV6-5|NA|NA
CASSLRQAAVTEAFF
>TRBJ2-3|TRBV12-3/TRBV12-4|NA|NA
CASSFSTTDTQYF
>TRBJ1-4|TRBV5-4|NA|TRBD1
CASSLGGPGQNEKLFF
>TRBJ1-2|TRBV7-8|NA|NA
CASSLVGGLNNYGYTF
>TRBJ2-7|TRBV6-5|NA|NA
CASSSPESYEQYF
>TRBJ1-5|TRBV4-2|NA|TRBD1
CASSQGGQGSHQPQHF
>TRBJ2-3|TRBV24-1|NA|NA
CATSDQQTPGGGDTQYF
>TRBJ1-5|TRBV5-6|NA|TRBD1
CASSFRDRGRNSNQPQHF
>TRBJ1-1|TRBV9|NA|NA
CASSPDPREGEAFF
>TRBJ1-2|TRBV5-1|NA|NA
CASSYYPAGGYGYTF